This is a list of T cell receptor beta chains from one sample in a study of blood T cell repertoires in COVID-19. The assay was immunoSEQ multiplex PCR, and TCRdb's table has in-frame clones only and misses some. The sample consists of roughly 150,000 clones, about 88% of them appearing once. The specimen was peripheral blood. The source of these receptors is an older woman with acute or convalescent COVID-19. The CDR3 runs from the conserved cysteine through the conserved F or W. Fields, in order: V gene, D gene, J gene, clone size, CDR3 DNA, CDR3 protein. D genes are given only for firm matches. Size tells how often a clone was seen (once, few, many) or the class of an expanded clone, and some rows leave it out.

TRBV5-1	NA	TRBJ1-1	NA	TGCGCCAGCAGTCTCTCGAGGACAAAGAACACTGAAGCTTTCTTT	CASSLSRTKNTEAFF
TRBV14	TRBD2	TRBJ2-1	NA	TGTGCCAGCAGCCAATGGACTAGCGGGGTTCGGGAGCAGTTCTTC	CASSQWTSGVREQFF
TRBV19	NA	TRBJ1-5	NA	TGTGCCAGTAGTATTGTGGCGCAAGGAGCGGGTCAGCCCCAGCATTTT	CASSIVAQGAGQPQHF
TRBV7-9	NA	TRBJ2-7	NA	TGTGCCAGCAGCTCTGGCGCGGGATTTGGCGAGCAGTACTTC	CASSSGAGFGEQYF
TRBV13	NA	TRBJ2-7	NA	TGTGCCAGCAGCCTCGGGACACTATCCTACGAGCAGTACTTC	CASSLGTLSYEQYF
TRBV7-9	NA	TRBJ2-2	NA	TGTGCCAGCAGCTTTAACAGGGCTGCCGGGGAGCTGTTTTTT	CASSFNRAAGELFF
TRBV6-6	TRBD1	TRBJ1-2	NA	TGTGCCAGCAGTTACTCGACAACAGGGGCCAACTATGGCTACACCTTC	CASSYSTTGANYGYTF
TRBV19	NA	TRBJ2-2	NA	TGTGCCAGTATGACATTTAACACCGGGGAGCTGTTTTTT	CASMTFNTGELFF
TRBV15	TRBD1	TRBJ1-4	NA	TGTGCCACCAGCAGGCGGACAGGAGGCCTTAATGAAAAACTGTTTTTT	CATSRRTGGLNEKLFF
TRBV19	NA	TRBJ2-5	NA	TGTGCCAGTAGTCGGGCAGGGCAAGAGACCCAGTACTTC	CASSRAGQETQYF
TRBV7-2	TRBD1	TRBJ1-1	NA	TGTGCCAGCAGCCGGGGACAGATGAACACTGAAGCTTTCTTT	CASSRGQMNTEAFF
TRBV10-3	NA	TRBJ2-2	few	TGTGCCATCAGTGGGCAAGACACCGGGGAGCTGTTTTTT	CAISGQDTGELFF
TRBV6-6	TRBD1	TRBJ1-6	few	TGTGCCAGCAGTCTAGGGCAAGCAGGGGGCTCAGGGTCACCCCTCCACTTT	CASSLGQAGGSGSPLHF
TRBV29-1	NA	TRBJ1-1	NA	TGCAGCGTTGAAACAGGGAACATGAACACTGAAGCTTTCTTT	CSVETGNMNTEAFF
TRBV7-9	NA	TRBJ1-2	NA	TGTGCCAGCAGCCTTAACAATTTCTATGGCTACACCTTC	CASSLNNFYGYTF
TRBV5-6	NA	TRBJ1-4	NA	TGTGCCAGCAGCTTTGAAGGGGGAACGGATGAAAAACTGTTTTTT	CASSFEGGTDEKLFF
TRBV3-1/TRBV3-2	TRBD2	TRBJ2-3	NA	TGTGCCAGCAGCCCCCGGGGAGGGACAGATACGCAGTATTTT	CASSPRGGTDTQYF
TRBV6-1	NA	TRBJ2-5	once	TGTGCCAGCAGTGAAGGCCGGATCGCGGCGGGTCAGAAGACCCAGTACTTC	CASSEGRIAAGQKTQYF
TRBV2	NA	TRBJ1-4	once	TGTGCCAGCAGTGAGGCCTCGTCCTATGAAAAACTGTTTTTT	CASSEASSYEKLFF
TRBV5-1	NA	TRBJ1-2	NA	TGCGCCAGCAGCTTGGTCGGGATGTCTGGCTACACCTTC	CASSLVGMSGYTF
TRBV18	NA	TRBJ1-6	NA	TGTGCCAGCTCGCAGGATAATTCACCCCTCCACTTT	CASSQDNSPLHF
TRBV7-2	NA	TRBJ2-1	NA	TGTGCCAGCAGCAGGGGCCAACTCTCCTACAATGAGCAGTTCTTC	CASSRGQLSYNEQFF
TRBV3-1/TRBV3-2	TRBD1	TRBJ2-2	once	TGTGCCAGCGAGTGGGGGACAGGCGACACCGGGGAGCTGTTTTTT	CASEWGTGDTGELFF
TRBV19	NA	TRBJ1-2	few	TGTGCCAGTAGTATAGTGGGTCGGACAGTCTATGGCTACACCTTC	CASSIVGRTVYGYTF
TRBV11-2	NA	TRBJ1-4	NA	TGTGCCAGCAGCTTAAACCCGACAGGAACTAATGAAAAACTGTTTTTT	CASSLNPTGTNEKLFF
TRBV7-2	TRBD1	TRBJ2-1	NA	TGTGCCAGCAGCTATACAGGGGGAGGCAATGAGCAGTTCTTC	CASSYTGGGNEQFF
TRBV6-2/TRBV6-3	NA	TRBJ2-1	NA	TGTGCCAGCAGCCGACCGGGACAAGGGGCTGAGCAGTTCTTC	CASSRPGQGAEQFF
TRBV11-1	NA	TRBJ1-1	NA	TGTGCCAGCAGGCTTACACCGCCCACTGAAGCTTTCTTT	CASRLTPPTEAFF
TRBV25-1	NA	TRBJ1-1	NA	TGTGCCAGCAGTGTTCTTTGGGGAGATGAAGCTTTCTTT	CASSVLWGDEAFF
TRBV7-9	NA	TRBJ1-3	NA	TGTGCCAGCAGCTCCCGACAGGCCGGGGGAAACACCATATATTTT	CASSSRQAGGNTIYF
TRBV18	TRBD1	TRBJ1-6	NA	TGTGCCAGCTCACCCGGGACAGGGGCGTATTTCGGGTCACCCCTCCACTTT	CASSPGTGAYFGSPLHF
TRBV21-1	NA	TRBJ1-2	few	TGTGCCAGCAGCCCCGGTGGGCAGGGCAGCTATGGCTACACCTTC	CASSPGGQGSYGYTF
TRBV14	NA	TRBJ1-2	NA	TGTGCCAGCAGCCAAGGAGGGGGAGGCTACACCTTC	CASSQGGGGYTF
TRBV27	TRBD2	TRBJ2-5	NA	TGTGCCAGCAGTTTAAACCGCCCGGGACTAGCGGGGAGGCAGACCCAGTACTTC	CASSLNRPGLAGRQTQYF
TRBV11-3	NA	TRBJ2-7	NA	TGTGCCAGCAGCTTAGGGAGGGGGCCTACCTACGAGCAGTACTTC	CASSLGRGPTYEQYF
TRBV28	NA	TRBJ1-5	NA	TGTGCCAGCAGTTTACTTTCAGGGTTCAGCAATCAGCCCCAGCATTTT	CASSLLSGFSNQPQHF
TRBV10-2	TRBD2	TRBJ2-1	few	TGCGCCAGCAGTGCTAGCGGACCTTCCTACAATGAGCAGTTCTTC	CASSASGPSYNEQFF
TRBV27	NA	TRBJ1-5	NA	TGTGCCAGCAGTCTCAACATAAATCAGCCCCAGCATTTT	CASSLNINQPQHF
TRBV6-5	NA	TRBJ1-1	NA	TGTGCCAGCAGCAGGACGGGAGACATGAACACTGAAGCTTTCTTT	CASSRTGDMNTEAFF
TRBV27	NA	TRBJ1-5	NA	TGTGCCAGCAGTTTAAGCAGGGGCCCTCGGCAGCCCCAGCATTTT	CASSLSRGPRQPQHF
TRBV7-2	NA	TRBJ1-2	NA	TGTGCCAGCAGCTCTCCTCTCGGGGGGATAGGGAACTATGGCTACACCTTC	CASSSPLGGIGNYGYTF
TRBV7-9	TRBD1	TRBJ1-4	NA	TGTGCCAGCAGCTTACGGACACCGACAGGGTCTAATGAAAAACTGTTTTTT	CASSLRTPTGSNEKLFF
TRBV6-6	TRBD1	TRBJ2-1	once	TGTGCCAGCACGGGACAGGGAAACAATGAGCAGTTCTTC	CASTGQGNNEQFF